These T cell receptor beta chains were read from a single sample in a study of cytomegalovirus exposure and HLA in healthy donors. The assay was immunoSEQ multiplex PCR, and TCRdb's table has in-frame clones only and misses some. The sample contains 100,000 to 150,000 clones, around 74% of which appear only once. Sequenced: PBMCs. The source of these receptors is a male donor in good health and CMV-seronegative. Each CDR3 is given with its conserved first and last residue.

TRBV28	TRBJ2-7	CASSLFGGGAGEQYF
TRBV11-3	TRBJ2-2	CASTPGNTGELFF
TRBV7-3	TRBJ2-6	CASSATGTGSSGANVLTF
TRBV18	TRBJ2-7	CASSPPEGASYEQYF
TRBV6-1	TRBJ2-1	CASRDRVYDNEQFF
TRBV28	TRBJ1-2	CASSPRGEANYGYTF
TRBV28	TRBJ2-7	CASSLTGLHYEQYF
TRBV19	TRBJ2-1	CASSLGLAGHNEQFF
TRBV7-8	TRBJ2-7	CASSLTSGNEQYF
TRBV5-1	TRBJ1-2	CASSLRTGGFDGYTF
TRBV18	TRBJ2-1	CASSSTSVTYNEQFF
TRBV7-8	TRBJ2-5	CASRRDRGPQETQYF
TRBV4-3	TRBJ2-7	CASSQGQGLSYEQYF
TRBV9	TRBJ2-7	CASSVDSPGTGNEQYF
TRBV4-2	TRBJ2-1	CASSQDPRTGGSPRGGEQFF
TRBV27	TRBJ1-2	CASTPGGSSYGYTF
TRBV28	TRBJ2-7	CASSLGGGGGPYEQYF
TRBV7-8	TRBJ1-1	CASSLDRVSSTEAFF
TRBV28	TRBJ2-4	CASSSYASGTGGTKNIQYF
TRBV28	TRBJ2-4	CASSPGGRSVGNIQYF
TRBV7-9	TRBJ1-2	CASSLALGTGDGYTF
TRBV7-9	TRBJ2-5	CSSSFRSGREKETQYF
TRBV5-1	TRBJ2-5	CASSFGSGNQETQYF
TRBV29-1	TRBJ1-5	CSVMDRTNQPQHF
TRBV4-2	TRBJ2-7	CASSQLGTSVAYEQYF
TRBV28	TRBJ1-1	CASSSGVGTEAFF
TRBV28	TRBJ1-1	CATYRRQRKNTEAFF
TRBV30	TRBJ1-5	CAWSLLGQGVHQPQHF
TRBV28	TRBJ2-1	CASSLISSSYNEQFF
TRBV27	TRBJ2-3	CASSETSGSSDTQYF
TRBV27	TRBJ1-5	CASSFRAGENQPQHF
TRBV7-3	TRBJ2-1	CASSTRAQGYNEQFF
TRBV4-3	TRBJ1-5	CASSQGTGVNQPQHF
TRBV13	TRBJ2-1	CASSSDREAYNEQFF
TRBV29-1	TRBJ2-3	CSVEQRGSTDTQYF
TRBV25-1	TRBJ1-6	CASSAQGNSPLHF
TRBV30	TRBJ2-1	CAWSWGSGMYNEQFF
TRBV4-1	TRBJ1-2	CASSQARGNGYTF
TRBV30	TRBJ1-2	CAWSSRGNYGYTF
TRBV28	TRBJ2-5	CASRHRGLVAQYF
TRBV14	TRBJ2-3	CASSPILGQGTDTQYF
TRBV19	TRBJ2-7	CAGPLTFGQATYEQYF
TRBV2	TRBJ2-1	CASNRQGINEQFF
TRBV6-1	TRBJ2-1	CASSETSGTGFYNEQFF
TRBV5-8	TRBJ2-7	CASSLAGRGHRYEQYF
TRBV4-2	TRBJ2-1	CASSQDGGTRPYNEQFF
TRBV28	TRBJ1-1	CASRPLRVRTEAFF
TRBV7-2	TRBJ2-5	CASSRSGMGETQYF
TRBV9	TRBJ1-6	CASSVEGGLTYNSPLHF
TRBV28	TRBJ2-7	CASTPGQGYNEQYF
TRBV18	TRBJ1-2	CASSTWTGGIYGYTF
TRBV7-6	TRBJ2-2	CASSLGALAGGPGTGELFF
TRBV7-9	TRBJ1-2	CASSLDRTNGYTF
TRBV11-2	TRBJ2-1	CASSLDLSRHHEQFF
TRBV19	TRBJ1-4	CASSSQGDAAEKLFF